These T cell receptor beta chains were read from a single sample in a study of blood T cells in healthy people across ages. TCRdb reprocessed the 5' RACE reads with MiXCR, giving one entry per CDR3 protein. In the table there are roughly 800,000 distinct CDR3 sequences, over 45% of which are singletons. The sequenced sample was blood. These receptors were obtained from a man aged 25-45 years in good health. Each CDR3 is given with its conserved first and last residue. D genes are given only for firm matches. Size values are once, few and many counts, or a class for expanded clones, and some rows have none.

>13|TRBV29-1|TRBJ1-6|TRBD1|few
TGCAGCGTGACGACAGGGGGAAATTCACCCCTCCACTTT
CSVTTGGNSPLHF
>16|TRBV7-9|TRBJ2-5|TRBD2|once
TGTGCCAGCAGCTTAGTGGAGACTAGCGGGGGCGAGACCCAGTACTTC
CASSLVETSGGETQYF
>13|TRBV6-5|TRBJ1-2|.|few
TGTGCCAGCACAGGTTCGGGCTACTATGGCTACACCTTC
CASTGSGYYGYTF
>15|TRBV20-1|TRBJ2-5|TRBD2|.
TGCAGTGCTATTGGTAGCGGGGAGTACATAGAGACCCAGTACTTC
CSAIGSGEYIETQYF
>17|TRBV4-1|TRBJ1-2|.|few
TGCGCCAGCAGCCAAGTAGCAGGGGCCGCAGGACAGTACGACTACACCTTC
CASSQVAGAAGQYDYTF
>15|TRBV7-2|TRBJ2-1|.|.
TGTGCCAGCAGCTTTAATCAGGTCGGAGACAATGAGCAGTTCTTC
CASSFNQVGDNEQFF
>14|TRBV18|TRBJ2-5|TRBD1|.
TGTGCCAGCTGGGGACAGGGCATCCAAGAGACCCAGTACTTC
CASWGQGIQETQYF
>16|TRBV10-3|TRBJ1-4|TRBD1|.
TGTGCCATCAGTGTACGAGACAGGGATGAGGCGGAAAAACTGTTTTTT
CAISVRDRDEAEKLFF
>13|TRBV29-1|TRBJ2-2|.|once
TGCAGCGTTGTTACTAGCAGCACCGGGGAGCTGTTTTTT
CSVVTSSTGELFF
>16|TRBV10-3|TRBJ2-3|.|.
TGTGCCATCAGGATTGACTCAGGTTGGCAGTCAGATACGCAGTATTTT
CAIRIDSGWQSDTQYF
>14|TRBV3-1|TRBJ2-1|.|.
TGTGCCAGCAGCTTCCGGTTCTCGGGGAATGAGCAGTTCTTC
CASSFRFSGNEQFF
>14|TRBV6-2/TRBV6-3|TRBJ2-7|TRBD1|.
TGTGCCAGCAGTTACTCGAGGGGGCTCTACGAGCAGTACTTC
CASSYSRGLYEQYF
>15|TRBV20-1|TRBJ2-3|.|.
TGCAGTGCTAGAGATCTCGTAGGGATCCCAGATACGCAGTATTTT
CSARDLVGIPDTQYF
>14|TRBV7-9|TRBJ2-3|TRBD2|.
TGTGCCAGCAGCTCAGGACTAGGAGCAGATACGCAGTATTTT
CASSSGLGADTQYF
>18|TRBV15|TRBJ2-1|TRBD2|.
TGTGCCACCAGCAGAGACCCGGGGAGTAGCGGGGCGTACAATGAGCAGTTCTTC
CATSRDPGSSGAYNEQFF
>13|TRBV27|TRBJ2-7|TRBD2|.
TGTGCCAGCAGTCTTACTAGCGACTACGAGCAGTACTTC
CASSLTSDYEQYF
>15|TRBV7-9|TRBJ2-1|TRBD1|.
TGTGCCAGCAGCAGCTCAGGGGGTGCGCCCCATGAGCAGTTCTTC
CASSSSGGAPHEQFF
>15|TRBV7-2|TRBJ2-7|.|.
TGTGCCAGCAGCTTAGCGTCCAGGAATTTCTACGAGCAGTACTTC
CASSLASRNFYEQYF
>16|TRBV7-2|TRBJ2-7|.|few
TGTGCCAGCAGCCCCAGGGCAGGGTACGGGGGCTACGAGCAGTACTTC
CASSPRAGYGGYEQYF
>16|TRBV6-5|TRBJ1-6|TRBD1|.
TGTGCCAGCAGTTACAGACAGGGCTCCTATAATTCACCCCTCCACTTT
CASSYRQGSYNSPLHF
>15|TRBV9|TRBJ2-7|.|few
TGTGCCAGCAGCCCCCCAGGGGGAGGGTCCTACGAGCAGTACTTC
CASSPPGGGSYEQYF
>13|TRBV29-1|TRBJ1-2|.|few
TGCAGCGCAAAGCAAATTTCATCCTATGGCTACACCTTC
CSAKQISSYGYTF
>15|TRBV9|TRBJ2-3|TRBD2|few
TGTGCCAGCAGCGAGACTAGCGGGATTACAGATACGCAGTATTTT
CASSETSGITDTQYF
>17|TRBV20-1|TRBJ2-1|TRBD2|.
TGCAGTGCTAGACCCCCGCCAGCGGGAGTGGGCTACAATGAGCAGTTCTTC
CSARPPPAGVGYNEQFF
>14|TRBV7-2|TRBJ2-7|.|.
TGTGCCAGCAGCAACCGGGCCAGTCCCTACGAGCAGTACTTC
CASSNRASPYEQYF
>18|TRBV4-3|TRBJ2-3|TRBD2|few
TGCGCCAGCAGCCAAGACCTGTGGACTAGCGGGAGGTCAGATACGCAGTATTTT
CASSQDLWTSGRSDTQYF
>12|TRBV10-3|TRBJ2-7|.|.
TGTGCCATCTCCGGACTTTCCTACGAGCAGTACTTC
CAISGLSYEQYF
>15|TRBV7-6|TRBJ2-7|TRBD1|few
TGTGCCAGCACCCCCTTACAGGGGGCAACCTACGAGCAGTACTTC
CASTPLQGATYEQYF
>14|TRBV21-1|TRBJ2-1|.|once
TGTGCCAGCAGCAAAGAGGAGATCAGTGTGAAGCAGTTCTTC
CASSKEEISVKQFF
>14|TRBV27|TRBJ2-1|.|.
TGTGCCAGCAGTTCCCCCTACTTGTACAGTGAGCAGTTCTTC
CASSSPYLYSEQFF
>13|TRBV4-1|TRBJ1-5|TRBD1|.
TGCGCCAGCGGAACAGGGGCGCAGCAGCCCCAGCATTTT
CASGTGAQQPQHF
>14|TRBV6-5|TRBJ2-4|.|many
TGTGCCAGCAAGTTGGGGCCCGGGCAAAACATTCAGTACTTC
CASKLGPGQNIQYF
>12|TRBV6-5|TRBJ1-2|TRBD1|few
TGTGCCAGCACTCAACAGGGGAAGGGCTACACCTTC
CASTQQGKGYTF
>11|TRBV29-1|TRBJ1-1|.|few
TGCAGCGCTGCGTCGACAGCTGAAGCTTTCTTT
CSAASTAEAFF
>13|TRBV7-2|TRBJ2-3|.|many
TGTGCCAGCAGCTTAGCCCCCACAGATACGCAGTATTTT
CASSLAPTDTQYF
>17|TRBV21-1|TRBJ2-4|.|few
TGTGCCAGCAGCAAAAATGGGACGGTGGTAGCCAAAAACATTCAGTACTTC
CASSKNGTVVAKNIQYF
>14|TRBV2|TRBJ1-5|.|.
TGTGCCAGCAATTTCGGACAGACAGCAGGCCCCCGGCATTTT
CASNFGQTAGPRHF
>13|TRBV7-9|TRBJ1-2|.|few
TGTGCCAGCAGCCAAGGGGCTGCCGGGGGCTACACCTTC
CASSQGAAGGYTF
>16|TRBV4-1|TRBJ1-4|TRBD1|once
TGCGCCAGCAGCCAAGATGAAAGGAGACAGGGTGAAAAACTGTTTTTT
CASSQDERRQGEKLFF
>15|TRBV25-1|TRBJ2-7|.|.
TGTGCCAGCAGTGAATTACCAGGAATTGAAGAGGAGCAGTACTTC
CASSELPGIEEEQYF
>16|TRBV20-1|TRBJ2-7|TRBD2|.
TGCAGTGCTGGGGGGGGGCTAGCGGGAGGGCAATACGAGCAGTACTTC
CSAGGGLAGGQYEQYF